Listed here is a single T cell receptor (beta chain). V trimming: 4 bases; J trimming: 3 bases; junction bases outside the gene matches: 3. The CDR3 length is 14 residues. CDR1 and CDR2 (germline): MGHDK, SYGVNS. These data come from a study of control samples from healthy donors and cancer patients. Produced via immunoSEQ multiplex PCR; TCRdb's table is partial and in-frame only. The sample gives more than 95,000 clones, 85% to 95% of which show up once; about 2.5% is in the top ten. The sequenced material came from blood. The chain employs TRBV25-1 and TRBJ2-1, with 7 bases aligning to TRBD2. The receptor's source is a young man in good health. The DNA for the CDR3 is TGTGCCAGCAGTGTTACGGGGGGCTACAATGAGCAGTTCTTC. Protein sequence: CASSVTGGYNEQFF.